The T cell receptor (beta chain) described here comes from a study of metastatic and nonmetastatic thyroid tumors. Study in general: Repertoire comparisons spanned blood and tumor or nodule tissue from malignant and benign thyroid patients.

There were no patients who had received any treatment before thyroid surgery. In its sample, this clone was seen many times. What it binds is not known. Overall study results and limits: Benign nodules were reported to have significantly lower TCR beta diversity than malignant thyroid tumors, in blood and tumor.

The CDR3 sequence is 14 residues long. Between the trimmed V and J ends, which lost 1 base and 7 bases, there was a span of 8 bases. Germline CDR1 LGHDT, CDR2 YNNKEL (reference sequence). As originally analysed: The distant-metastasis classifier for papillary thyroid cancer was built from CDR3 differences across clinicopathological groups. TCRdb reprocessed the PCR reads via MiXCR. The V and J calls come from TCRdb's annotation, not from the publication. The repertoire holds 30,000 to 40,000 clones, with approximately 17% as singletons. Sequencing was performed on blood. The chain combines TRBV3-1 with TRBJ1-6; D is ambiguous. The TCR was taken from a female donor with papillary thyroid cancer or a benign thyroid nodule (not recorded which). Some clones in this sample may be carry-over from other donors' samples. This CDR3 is CASSQVTLNSPLHF. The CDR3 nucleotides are TGTGCCAGCAGCCAAGTAACGTTAAATTCACCCCTCCACTTT.